This T cell receptor (beta chain) appears in the sequencing data of a study of beta chain features in type 1 diabetes. Whole-study findings and limits: Within each of all four CD4+ subsets, Type 1 diabetes patients had TCRB CDR3s that were moderately but significantly shorter.

Expressed TCRB transcripts were sequenced, since all the RNA that had been isolated was reverse transcribed. Sequencing was performed with immunoSEQ multiplex PCR; in TCRdb, only in-frame clones are kept and a portion is missing. The table records under 300,000 clones, 16% of them present only once. Details on this clone: The antigen is unknown.

This CDR3 contains 14 residues. From germline, CDR1 is SEHNR and CDR2 FQNEAQ (reference sequence). V dropped 1 base and J dropped 6 bases, with 10 bases sitting between them. Source material: naive CD4+ T cells from blood. The rearrangement uses TRBV7-9 and TRBJ2-1; D is uncertain. The receptor was derived from a man aged 25 to 40 with type 1 diabetes. The CDR3 bases are TGTGCCAGCAGCTTAGAGGTCGGAGCCAATGAGCAGTTCTTC. This gives the protein CASSLEVGANEQFF.